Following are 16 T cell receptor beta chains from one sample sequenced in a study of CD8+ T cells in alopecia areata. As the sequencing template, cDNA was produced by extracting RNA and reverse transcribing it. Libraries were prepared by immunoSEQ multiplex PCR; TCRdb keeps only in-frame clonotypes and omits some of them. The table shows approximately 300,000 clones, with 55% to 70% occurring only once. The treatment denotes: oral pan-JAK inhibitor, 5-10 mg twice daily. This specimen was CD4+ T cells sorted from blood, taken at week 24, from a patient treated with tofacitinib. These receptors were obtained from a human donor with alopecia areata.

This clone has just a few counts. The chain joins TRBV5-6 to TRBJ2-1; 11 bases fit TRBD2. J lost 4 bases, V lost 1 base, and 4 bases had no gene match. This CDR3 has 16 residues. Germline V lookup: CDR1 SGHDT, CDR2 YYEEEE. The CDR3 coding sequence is TGTGCCAGCAGCTTGTCCCGACTAGCGGGATACAATGAGCAGTTCTTC. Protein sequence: CASSLSRLAGYNEQFF.

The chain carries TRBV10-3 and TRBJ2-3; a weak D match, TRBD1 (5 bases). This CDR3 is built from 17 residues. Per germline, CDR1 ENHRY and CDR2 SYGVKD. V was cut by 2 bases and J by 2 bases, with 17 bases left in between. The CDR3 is CAISEVAGSVVTDTQYF. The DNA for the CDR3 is TGTGCCATCAGTGAGGTGGCAGGGTCAGTAGTCACAGATACGCAGTATTTT.

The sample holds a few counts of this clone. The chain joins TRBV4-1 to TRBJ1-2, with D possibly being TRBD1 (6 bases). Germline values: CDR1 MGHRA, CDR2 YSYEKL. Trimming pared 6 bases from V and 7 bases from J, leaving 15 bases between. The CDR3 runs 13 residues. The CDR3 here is CASRPIQGRGYTF. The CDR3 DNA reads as TGCGCCAGCAGGCCTATACAGGGTCGTGGCTACACCTTC.

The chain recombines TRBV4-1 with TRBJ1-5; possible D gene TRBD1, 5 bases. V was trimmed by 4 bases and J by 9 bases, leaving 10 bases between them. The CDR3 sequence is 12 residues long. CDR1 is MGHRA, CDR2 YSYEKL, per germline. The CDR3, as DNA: TGCGCCAGCAGCCGGGGGGATCCGCCCCAGCATTTT. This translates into CASSRGDPPQHF.

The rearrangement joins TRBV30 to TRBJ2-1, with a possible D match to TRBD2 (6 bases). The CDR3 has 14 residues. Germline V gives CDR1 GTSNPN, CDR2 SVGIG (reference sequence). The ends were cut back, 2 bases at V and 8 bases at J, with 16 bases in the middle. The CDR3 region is CAWSTGLSGDEQFF. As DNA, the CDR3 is TGTGCCTGGAGTACGGGACTCTCTGGGGATGAGCAGTTCTTC.

The CDR3 nucleotides are TGTGCCAGCAGCCCTTCGGGTTGGGATCGCTACGAGCAGTACTTC. This codes for CASSPSGWDRYEQYF. The rearrangement joins TRBV5-6 to TRBJ2-7; D is unresolved. The CDR3 has 15 residues. V lost 4 bases to trimming and J lost 3 bases, with 17 bases between them. The germline V gene encodes CDR1 SGHDT and CDR2 YYEEEE.

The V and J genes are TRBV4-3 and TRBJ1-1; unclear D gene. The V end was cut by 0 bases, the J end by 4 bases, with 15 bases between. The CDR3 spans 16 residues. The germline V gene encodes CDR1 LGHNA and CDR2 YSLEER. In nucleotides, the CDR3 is TGCGCCAGCAGCCAAGATCACCCGGTGGTGGGCACTGAAGCTTTCTTT. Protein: CASSQDHPVVGTEAFF.

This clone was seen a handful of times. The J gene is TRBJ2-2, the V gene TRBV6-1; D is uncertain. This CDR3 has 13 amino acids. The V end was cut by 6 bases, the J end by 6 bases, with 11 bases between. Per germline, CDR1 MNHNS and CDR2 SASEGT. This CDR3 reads CASRPVAAGELFF. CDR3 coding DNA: TGTGCCAGCAGGCCAGTGGCTGCCGGGGAGCTGTTTTTT.

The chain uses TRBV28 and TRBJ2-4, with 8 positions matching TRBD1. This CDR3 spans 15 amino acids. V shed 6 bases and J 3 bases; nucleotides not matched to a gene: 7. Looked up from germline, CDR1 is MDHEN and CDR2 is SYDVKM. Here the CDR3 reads CASRSPGQDKNIQYF. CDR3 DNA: TGTGCCAGCAGATCCCCGGGACAGGACAAAAACATTCAGTACTTC.

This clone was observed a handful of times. This chain's CDR3 is CASSRQPNAGGAGGYTF. DNA for the CDR3: TGCGCCAGCAGTCGCCAGCCCAATGCAGGGGGCGCGGGAGGCTACACCTTC. This sequence joins TRBV5-1 and TRBJ1-2; 8 positions agree with TRBD1. Trimming cost V 5 bases and J 8 bases; bases outside gene matches: 20. In germline, CDR1 is SGHRS, CDR2 YFSETQ. The CDR3 is made up of 17 amino acids.

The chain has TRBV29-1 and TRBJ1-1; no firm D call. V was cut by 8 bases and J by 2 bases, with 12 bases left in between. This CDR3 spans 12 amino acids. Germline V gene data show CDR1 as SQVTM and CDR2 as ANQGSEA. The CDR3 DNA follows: TGCAGCTTCCAAGTTACTAACACTGAAGCTTTCTTT. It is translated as CSFQVTNTEAFF. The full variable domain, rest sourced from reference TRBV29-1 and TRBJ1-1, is SAVISQKPSRDICQRGTSLTIQCQVDSQVTMMFWYRQQPGQSLTLIATANQGSEATYESGFVIDKFPISRPNLTFSTLTVSNMSPEDSSIYLCSFQVTNTEAFFGQGTRLTVV.

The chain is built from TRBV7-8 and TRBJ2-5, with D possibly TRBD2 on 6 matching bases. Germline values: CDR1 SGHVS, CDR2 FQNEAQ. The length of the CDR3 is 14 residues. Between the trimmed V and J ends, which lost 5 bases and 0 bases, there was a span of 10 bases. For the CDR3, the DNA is TGTGCCAGCAGCAGCCGGGACTACCAAGAGACCCAGTACTTC. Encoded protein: CASSSRDYQETQYF.

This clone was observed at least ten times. The CDR3, as DNA: TGTGCCAGCAGCTTCCCGGGGGATACGCAGTATTTT. Encoded protein: CASSFPGDTQYF. The chain uses TRBV5-5 and TRBJ2-3; D may be TRBD2 (5 bases). The CDR3 runs 12 residues. Germline CDR1 reads SGHKS; CDR2 reads YYEKEE (reference sequence). Trimming took 2 bases from V and 6 from J, leaving 7 bases between them. The full variable domain, its missing parts supplied by reference TRBV5-5 and TRBJ2-3, is DAGVTQSPTHLIKTRGQQVTLRCSPISGHKSVSWYQQVLGQGPQFIFQYYEKEERGRGNFPDRFSARQFPNYSSELNVNALLLGDSALYLCASSFPGDTQYFGPGTRLTVL.

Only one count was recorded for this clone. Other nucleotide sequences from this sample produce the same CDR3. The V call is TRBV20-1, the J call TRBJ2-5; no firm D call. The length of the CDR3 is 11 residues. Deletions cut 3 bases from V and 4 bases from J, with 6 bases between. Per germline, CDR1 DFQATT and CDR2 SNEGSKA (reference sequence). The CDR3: CSARPGETQYF. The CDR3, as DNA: TGCAGTGCTAGGCCGGGAGAGACCCAGTACTTC.

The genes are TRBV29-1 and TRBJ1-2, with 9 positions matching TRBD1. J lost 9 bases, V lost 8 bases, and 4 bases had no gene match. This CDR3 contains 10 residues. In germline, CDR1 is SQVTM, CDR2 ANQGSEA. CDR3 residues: CSIGQGSYTF. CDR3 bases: TGCAGCATCGGACAGGGGAGCTACACCTTC. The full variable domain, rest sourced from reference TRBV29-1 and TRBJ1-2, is SAVISQKPSRDICQRGTSLTIQCQVDSQVTMMFWYRQQPGQSLTLIATANQGSEATYESGFVIDKFPISRPNLTFSTLTVSNMSPEDSSIYLCSIGQGSYTFGSGTRLTVV.

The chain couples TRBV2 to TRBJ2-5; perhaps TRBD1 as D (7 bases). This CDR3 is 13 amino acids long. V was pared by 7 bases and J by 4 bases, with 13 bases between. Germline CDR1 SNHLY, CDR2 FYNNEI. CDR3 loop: CASMRQGGETQYF. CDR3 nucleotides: TGTGCCAGCATGAGACAGGGAGGAGAGACCCAGTACTTC. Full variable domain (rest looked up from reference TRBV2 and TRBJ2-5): EPEVTQTPSHQVTQMGQEVILRCVPISNHLYFYWYRQILGQKVEFLVSFYNNEISEKSEIFDDQFSVERPDGSNFTLKIRSTKLEDSAMYFCASMRQGGETQYFGPGTRLLVL.